These 5 T cell receptor beta chains originate from one sample sequenced in a study of shared clonotypes between healthy human individuals. Some clones are missing from TCRdb's copy, which holds only in-frame ones; the method was immunoSEQ multiplex PCR. The profile shows more than 550,000 clones, just under 75% of them singletons. Sequencing was performed on memory CD4+ T cells sorted from blood. Subset denoted: CD45RA-negative fraction. The receptors originated from a woman aged 30 to 39 in good health.

This clone was detected once. V gene TRBV5-8 combines with J gene TRBJ2-2; the D is unclear. The CDR3 spans 17 residues. Trimming stripped 3 bases from V and 0 bases from J, with 15 bases between. Germline-derived CDR1 and CDR2 are SGHTS and YDEGEE. This chain's CDR3 is CASSSRLGFANTGELFF. For the CDR3, the DNA is TGTGCCAGCAGCTCCCGGTTAGGCTTCGCGAACACCGGGGAGCTGTTTTTT.

This clone was detected a few times. V and J are TRBV4-1 and TRBJ1-5; 8 bases are shared with TRBD1. This CDR3 region has 19 residues. J lost 2 bases, V lost 5 bases, and 17 bases had no gene match. Germline loops: CDR1 MGHRA, CDR2 YSYEKL. The CDR3 protein is CASSATGWLQGGGNQPQHF. DNA for the CDR3: TGCGCCAGCAGCGCTACTGGTTGGTTACAGGGGGGCGGCAATCAGCCCCAGCATTTT.

CDR3 sequence: CASSRLTQQNEAFF. The CDR3 nucleotides are TGTGCCAGCTCCCGCCTAACCCAACAGAACGAAGCTTTCTTT. The chain is built from TRBV27 and TRBJ1-1; D gene uncertain. CDR1 is MNHEY and CDR2 is SMNVEV in the germline V gene (reference sequence). CDR3 length equals 14 residues. Trimming removed 8 bases at V and 8 bases at J, with 21 bases between.

Remarks on this clone: This likely traces to a read error, being one base from a far larger clone. Other DNA sequences of this sample code for an identical CDR3. CDR3: CSATRTDEAFF. The CDR3 DNA reads TGCAGTGCTACTCGGACAGATGAGGCTTTCTTT. This chain connects TRBV20-1 to TRBJ1-1; perhaps TRBD1 as D (6 bases). Trimming left V 4 bases short and J 11 bases short, with 14 bases between. This CDR3 region has 11 residues. In germline, CDR1 is DFQATT, CDR2 SNEGSKA (reference sequence).

This clone was counted a single time. The chain is built from TRBV28 and TRBJ1-4; D not certain. CDR3 length: 16 residues. Trimming cost V 5 bases and J 0 bases, with 13 bases left between them. The V gene's germline CDR1 is MDHEN and CDR2 SYDVKM. For the CDR3, the DNA is TGTGCCAGCAGTCGGGCCCATATTGCAACTAATGAAAAACTGTTTTTT. It codes for CASSRAHIATNEKLFF.